This T cell receptor (beta chain) was sequenced for a study of response to subunit inactivated influenza vaccine. TCRdb recomputed calls from the RT-PCR reads with MiXCR, one row per CDR3 protein. The sample records 650,000 to 800,000 distinct CDR3 sequences, roughly 13% being singletons. The CDR3 consists of 14 residues. Germline V gene sequence: CDR1 MGHDK, CDR2 SYGVNS. V lost 3 bases, J lost 4 bases, and 12 bases lay in between. This clonotype came up a few times. The clonotype was recovered from a man aged 45-60 years who received an inactivated influenza vaccine. The rearrangement joins TRBV25-1 to TRBJ1-1; possible D gene TRBD1, 5 bases. Sample: PBMCs from blood, taken around 15 days before vaccination. CDR3 in DNA: TGTGCCAGCAGTGAGCAGGGAGGAACCACTGAAGCTTTCTTT. Translating gives CASSEQGGTTEAFF.